The present T cell receptor (beta chain) was sequenced within a study of shared clonotypes between healthy human individuals. Profiling relied on immunoSEQ multiplex PCR, and the TCRdb table lists in-frame clones only, not all of them. The sample shows roughly 1,100,000 clones, around 74% of them seen only once. The healthy adult donors were HIV-negative and reported no recent acute infections or vaccinations. This CDR3 has 14 amino acids. V shed 10 bases, J shed 7 bases, and the junction held 8 bases outside the gene matches. Germline V gene lookup returns CDR1 ENHRY and CDR2 SYGVKD. The TCR sequence derives from a man younger than 35 in good health. The sequenced sample was memory CD4+ T cells sorted from blood. Indicated subset: CD45RA-negative fraction. The J gene is TRBJ1-4, the V gene TRBV10-3; TRBD1 matches 11 bases. CDR3 DNA: TGTGCCACAGGGACAGGGGGTAGTAGTGAAAAACTGTTTTTT. As protein: CATGTGGSSEKLFF.